These T cell receptor beta chains were read from a single sample in a study of radiotherapy plus CTLA-4 blockade in lung cancer. Assay used: immunoSEQ multiplex PCR; TCRdb lists only in-frame clones, some missing. The sample has tens of thousands of clones, approximately 84% seen once. Source: peripheral blood, taken from a patient treated with radiotherapy plus ipilimumab. These receptors were taken from a human donor with non-small cell lung cancer whose response to radiotherapy plus ipilimumab could not be evaluated. Both conserved end residues are trimmed from each CDR3.

len: 12
j_gene: TRBJ1-2
v_gene: TRBV30
CDR3aa: AWSVYTGGDGYT

len: 10
j_gene: TRBJ1-4
v_gene: TRBV2
CDR3aa: ASSRDRGKLF

len: 12
j_gene: TRBJ1-2
v_gene: TRBV16
CDR3aa: ASSQSGQHYGYT

len: 16
j_gene: TRBJ2-6
v_gene: TRBV5-5
CDR3aa: ASSKTARSPGGANVLT

len: 12
j_gene: TRBJ1-2
v_gene: TRBV5-1
CDR3aa: ASSTVGTGQGYT

len: 14
j_gene: TRBJ2-5
v_gene: TRBV6-6
CDR3aa: ASSYPRTSGQETQY

len: 9
j_gene: TRBJ2-1
v_gene: TRBV2
CDR3aa: ASSGRDEQF

len: 13
j_gene: TRBJ2-7
v_gene: TRBV5-1
CDR3aa: ASSLGGRTAYEQY

len: 13
j_gene: TRBJ2-5
v_gene: TRBV7-2
CDR3aa: ASSLASAIGETQY

len: 12
j_gene: TRBJ1-2
v_gene: TRBV28
CDR3aa: ASRSLDRDDGYT

len: 13
j_gene: TRBJ2-6
v_gene: TRBV5-1
CDR3aa: ASSATGSGANVLT

len: 13
j_gene: TRBJ1-4
v_gene: TRBV19
CDR3aa: ASSIASATNEKLF

len: 13
j_gene: TRBJ1-1
v_gene: TRBV28
CDR3aa: ASSATGTMNTEAF

len: 14
j_gene: TRBJ2-1
v_gene: TRBV14
CDR3aa: ASSDWTSGSRNEQF

len: 13
j_gene: TRBJ1-2
v_gene: TRBV28
CDR3aa: ASSLIARGNYGYT

len: 15
j_gene: TRBJ2-7
v_gene: TRBV28
CDR3aa: ASSLTSYRGPAGEQY

len: 13
j_gene: TRBJ2-7
v_gene: TRBV7-8
CDR3aa: ASSPRDRGGHEQY

len: 13
j_gene: TRBJ2-7
v_gene: TRBV5-4
CDR3aa: ASSSSGLRTYEQY

len: 12
j_gene: TRBJ1-2
v_gene: TRBV7-2
CDR3aa: ASSPDRGRDGYT